A single sample gave rise to the 22 T cell receptor beta chains below, sequenced in a study of T cell repertoires in cytomegalovirus infection. TCRdb analysed the reads with MiXCR anew, one entry per CDR3 protein. The profile shows 450,000 to 550,000 distinct CDR3 sequences, 16% of them singletons. Sequenced: CD8+ T cells from PBMCs. The receptors stem from a human donor in good health (CMV status not recorded). Some clones in this sample may be carry-over from other donors' samples.

This clonotype was detected a few times. The chain links TRBV4-2 to TRBJ2-1; D remains unclear. Per germline, CDR1 LGHNA and CDR2 YNFKEQ. The CDR3 covers 16 residues. V was cut by 0 bases and J by 0 bases, with 9 bases left in between. This chain's CDR3 is CASSQDFGGSYNEQFF. The CDR3 DNA follows: TGTGCCAGCAGCCAAGATTTTGGCGGCTCCTACAATGAGCAGTTCTTC.

V usage is TRBV3-1 and J usage is TRBJ1-5; D is undetermined. The length of the CDR3 is 15 residues. V was shortened by 4 bases and J by 4 bases, with 14 bases between the two germline ends. Germline CDR1 reads LGHDT; CDR2 reads YNNKEL (reference sequence). CDR3 protein: CASSPGLSSNQPQHF. In DNA, the CDR3 is TGTGCCAGCAGCCCAGGCTTGTCCAGTAATCAGCCCCAGCATTTT.

This clonotype was counted many times. The chain joins TRBV19 to TRBJ1-5; D remains ambiguous. Germline CDR1 reads LNHDA; CDR2 reads SQIVND (reference sequence). The CDR3 contains 15 residues. Trimming shortened V by 4 bases and J by 0 bases, and 10 bases separated the two germline ends. The CDR3 spells CASSNGFGSNQPQHF. As DNA, the CDR3 is TGTGCCAGTAGTAACGGGTTCGGTAGCAATCAGCCCCAGCATTTT.

This clonotype was detected ten times or more. The chain couples TRBV27 to TRBJ2-7; no clear D. This CDR3 contains 13 residues. CDR1 is MNHEY, CDR2 SMNVEV, per germline (reference sequence). Trimming took 6 bases from V and 3 from J, leaving 12 bases between them. The CDR3 sequence is CASSVSTYYEQYF. The CDR3 DNA follows: TGTGCCAGCAGCGTTTCGACTTACTACGAGCAGTACTTC.

This clonotype showed up many times. The V call is TRBV27, the J call TRBJ2-1; possibly TRBD1 for D (5 bases). The CDR3 is 15 residues long. Germline V CDR1 and CDR2: MNHEY, SMNVEV (reference sequence). Between the trimmed V and J ends, which lost 6 bases and 2 bases, there was a span of 14 bases. CDR3 residues: CASRISGSAYNEQFF. Here the CDR3 DNA reads TGTGCCAGCAGAATCTCAGGGTCGGCCTACAATGAGCAGTTCTTC.

The J gene is TRBJ2-7, the V gene TRBV20-1, with a weak D call TRBD2 (6 bases). The CDR3 covers 17 residues. The ends were cut back, 0 bases at V and 1 base at J, with 19 bases in the middle. The germline V gene encodes CDR1 DFQATT and CDR2 SNEGSKA (reference sequence). The CDR3 DNA reads as TGCAGTGCTAGAGATTTCCGGCGGAGGGGAAATTCCTACGAGCAGTACTTC. Amino acid sequence: CSARDFRRRGNSYEQYF.

This clonotype appeared many times. The genes are TRBV7-9 and TRBJ2-5; no clear D gene. The germline V and J ends were trimmed by 5 bases and 0 bases, with 19 bases remaining between them. This CDR3 spans 17 amino acids. Germline lookup yields CDR1 SEHNR and CDR2 FQNEAQ (reference sequence). The CDR3 DNA reads TGTGCCAGCAGCCACCCCTTACGTTACGTAAACCAAGAGACCCAGTACTTC. This sequence encodes CASSHPLRYVNQETQYF.

J is TRBJ2-1 and V is TRBV20-1, with 7 bases identical to TRBD2. The ends lost 3 bases at V and 5 bases at J; junction bases unmatched: 7. Germline V gene sequence: CDR1 DFQATT, CDR2 SNEGSKA (reference sequence). The CDR3 has 14 residues. This chain's CDR3 is CSAREGGGDNEQFF. CDR3 bases: TGCAGTGCTAGGGAGGGCGGGGGAGACAATGAGCAGTTCTTC.

The V call is TRBV4-2, the J call TRBJ1-2; the D gene is possibly TRBD1 (5 bases). Germline V gene data show CDR1 as LGHNA and CDR2 as YNFKEQ. Trimming took 0 bases from V and 3 from J, leaving 17 bases between them. The CDR3 is made up of 17 amino acids. CDR3 nucleotide sequence: TGTGCCAGCAGCCAAGAGCTTTCATTGGGGGTGGACTATGGCTACACCTTC. Residues: CASSQELSLGVDYGYTF.

This clonotype was seen repeatedly, ten times or more. The V call is TRBV29-1, the J call TRBJ2-6, with D perhaps TRBD1 (5 bases). The CDR3 covers 14 residues. CDR1 SQVTM and CDR2 ANQGSEA come from the germline V gene. Deletions cut 6 bases from V and 0 bases from J, with 9 bases between. In DNA, the CDR3 is TGCAGCGTGGTAACAGGCTCTGGGGCCAACGTCCTGACTTTC. This gives the protein CSVVTGSGANVLTF.

The chain joins TRBV28 to TRBJ2-1, with 14 positions matching TRBD2. The CDR3 has 18 residues. CDR1 and CDR2 from the germline V gene are MDHEN and SYDVKM. Trimming removed 2 bases from V and 4 bases from J; junction bases left unmatched: 7. CDR3 loop: CASSLEGLAGESYNEQFF. Here the CDR3 DNA reads TGTGCCAGCAGTTTAGAGGGACTAGCGGGAGAGTCATACAATGAGCAGTTCTTC.

In its sample, this clonotype was seen many times. The chain is built from TRBV4-1 and TRBJ1-2, with D hard to call. The CDR3 is 11 amino acids. The germline V gene has CDR1 MGHRA and CDR2 YSYEKL. Trimming took off 1 base at V and 6 bases at J, with 3 bases between the two ends. The CDR3 is CASSQGNGYTF. Written as DNA, the CDR3 is TGCGCCAGCAGCCAAGGGAATGGCTACACCTTC.

This clonotype has a count of ten or more. The chain carries TRBV7-9 and TRBJ2-5; TRBD1 matches at 7 bases. The CDR3 has 15 residues. Trimming cost V 1 base and J 5 bases; bases outside gene matches: 7. Germline V gene sequence: CDR1 SEHNR, CDR2 FQNEAQ (reference sequence). For the CDR3, the DNA is TGTGCCAGCAGCTTAGTAACGGGACAGAGGGAGACCCAGTACTTC. This sequence encodes CASSLVTGQRETQYF. The full variable domain, with the rest looked up from reference TRBV7-9 and TRBJ2-5, is DTGVSQNPRHKITKRGQNVTFRCDPISEHNRLYWYRQTLGQGPEFLTYFQNEAQLEKSRLLSDRFSAERPKGSFSTLEIQRTEQGDSAMYLCASSLVTGQRETQYFGPGTRLLVL.

This clonotype was detected many times. This chain links TRBV12-3 or TRBV12-4 with TRBJ2-7; D unresolved. V shed 5 bases and J shed 3 bases, with 23 bases lying between them. CDR3 length: 17 amino acids. The CDR3 region is CASSPPIFGPSIYEQYF. CDR3 DNA: TGTGCCAGCAGTCCGCCCATTTTTGGGCCCAGTATCTACGAGCAGTACTTC.

The gene calls are TRBV15 and TRBJ1-2; D is perhaps TRBD1 (6 bases). The V gene's germline CDR1 is LNHNV and CDR2 YYDKDF (reference sequence). The CDR3 sequence is 16 residues long. V was trimmed by 3 bases and J by 3 bases, leaving 17 bases between them. The CDR3 spells CATSSQWTDHYYGYTF. CDR3 nucleotide sequence: TGTGCCACCAGCAGCCAATGGACAGACCACTACTATGGCTACACCTTC.

The chain employs TRBV19 and TRBJ1-5, with unresolved D. The CDR3 sequence is 15 residues long. Germline CDR1 is LNHDA and CDR2 is SQIVND (reference sequence). V shed 7 bases and J shed 1 base, with 14 bases lying between them. The CDR3 loop reads CASKEKIMSNQPQHF. CDR3 sequence (DNA): TGTGCCAGTAAGGAAAAGATTATGAGCAATCAGCCCCAGCATTTT. The full variable domain, rest sourced from reference TRBV19 and TRBJ1-5, is DGGITQSPKYLFRKEGQNVTLSCEQNLNHDAMYWYRQDPGQGLRLIYYSQIVNDFQKGDIAEGYSVSREKKESFPLTVTSAQKNPTAFYLCASKEKIMSNQPQHFGDGTRLSIL.

The V and J genes are TRBV20-1 and TRBJ2-1; 7 nucleotides align to TRBD2. Germline CDR1 and CDR2: DFQATT and SNEGSKA (reference sequence). There are 16 residues in the CDR3. Losses at the gene ends were 0 bases for V and 0 bases for J; bases not matched to a gene: 5. DNA for the CDR3: TGCAGTGCTAGAGATCAGGGCGGGGGCTCCTACAATGAGCAGTTCTTC. It is translated as CSARDQGGGSYNEQFF.

The table lists this clonotype with a few counts. The chain recombines TRBV7-9 with TRBJ2-7, with D possibly being TRBD1 or TRBD2 (5 bases each). The CDR3 is 15 amino acids. The germline V and J ends were trimmed by 5 bases and 3 bases, with 17 bases remaining between them. Looked up from germline, CDR1 is SEHNR and CDR2 is FQNEAQ (reference sequence). CDR3 nucleotide sequence: TGTGCCAGCAGCCGTGGGACGGACCCCCACTACGAGCAGTACTTC. This codes for CASSRGTDPHYEQYF.

Of note for this clonotype: A much larger clone sits a single nucleotide away, making a read error possible. This CDR3 is missing its conserved last phenylalanine or tryptophan, likely due to a read error. The chain links TRBV14 to TRBJ1-1; D call uncertain. Trimming removed 1 base at V and 5 bases at J, with 8 bases between. CDR1 is SGHDN, CDR2 FVKESK, per germline. The CDR3 has 13 amino acids. The CDR3 DNA follows: TGTGCCAGCAGCCAAGTAGAAGGGACTGAAGCTTTCTAT. As protein: CASSQVEGTEAFY.

This clonotype occurred many times. The V and J genes are TRBV7-8 and TRBJ2-7; D possibly corresponds to TRBD1 (6 bases). CDR1 and CDR2 (germline): SGHVS, FQNEAQ. This CDR3 has 15 residues. Trimming took off 6 bases at V and 5 bases at J, with 20 bases between the two ends. As DNA, the CDR3 is TGTGCCAGCAGGGGCCCACGGACAGTCTACGACGAGCAGTACTTC. Its translation: CASRGPRTVYDEQYF.

In its sample, this clonotype was seen many times. This chain connects TRBV6-1 to TRBJ2-7; D gene ambiguous. CDR3 length: 13 amino acids. The germline V gene has CDR1 MNHNS and CDR2 SASEGT. Trimming cost V 4 bases and J 4 bases, with 11 bases left between them. The CDR3 region is CASSVSQIYEQYF. The CDR3 DNA follows: TGTGCCAGCAGTGTGTCACAGATTTACGAGCAGTACTTC.

This clonotype was seen only a few times. The gene calls are TRBV19 and TRBJ2-5; 12 nucleotides line up with TRBD1. CDR1 LNHDA and CDR2 SQIVND come from the germline V gene (reference sequence). V was clipped by 5 bases and J by 4 bases; unmatched bases: 14. The CDR3 totals 18 residues. The CDR3 protein is CASSSDRDRGPGGETQYF. The CDR3, as DNA: TGTGCCAGTAGTTCCGACCGGGACAGGGGGCCGGGCGGAGAGACCCAGTACTTC.